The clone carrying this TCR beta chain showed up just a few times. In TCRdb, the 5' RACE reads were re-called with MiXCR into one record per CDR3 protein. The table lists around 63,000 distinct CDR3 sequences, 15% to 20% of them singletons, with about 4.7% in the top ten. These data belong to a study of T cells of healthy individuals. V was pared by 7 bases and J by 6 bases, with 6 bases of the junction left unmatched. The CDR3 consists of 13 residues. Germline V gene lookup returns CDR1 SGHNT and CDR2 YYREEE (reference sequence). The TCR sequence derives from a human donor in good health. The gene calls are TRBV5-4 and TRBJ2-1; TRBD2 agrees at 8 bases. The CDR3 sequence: CASGLAGFNEQFF. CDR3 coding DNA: TGTGCCAGCGGGCTAGCGGGCTTCAATGAGCAGTTCTTC.